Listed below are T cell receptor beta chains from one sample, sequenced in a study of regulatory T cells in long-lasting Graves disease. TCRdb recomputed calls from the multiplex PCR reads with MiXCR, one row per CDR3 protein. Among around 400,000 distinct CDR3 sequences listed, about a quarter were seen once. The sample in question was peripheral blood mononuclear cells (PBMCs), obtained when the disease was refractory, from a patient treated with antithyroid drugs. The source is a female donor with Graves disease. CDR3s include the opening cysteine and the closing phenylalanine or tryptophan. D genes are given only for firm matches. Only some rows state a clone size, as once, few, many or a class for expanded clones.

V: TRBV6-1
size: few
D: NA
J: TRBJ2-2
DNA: TGTGCCAGCCAATTCATACAGAGGATCGTCGGGGAGCTGTTTTTT
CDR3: CASQFIQRIVGELFF

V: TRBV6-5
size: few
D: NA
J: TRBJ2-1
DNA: TGTGCCAGCAGTTACTCGCTCAGAAATGAGCAGTTCTTC
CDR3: CASSYSLRNEQFF

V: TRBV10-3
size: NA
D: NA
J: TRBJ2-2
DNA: TGTGCCATCAGTGAGTCAAGGGGTGGTGACGCCGGGGAGCTGTTTTTT
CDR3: CAISESRGGDAGELFF

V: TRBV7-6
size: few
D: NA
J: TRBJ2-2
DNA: TGTGCCAGCAGCCCGAGACTAGTAGAAAGGGACACCGGGGAGCTGTTTTTT
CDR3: CASSPRLVERDTGELFF

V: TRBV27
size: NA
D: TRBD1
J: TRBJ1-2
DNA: TGTGCCAGCAGTTTACGACAGGGGTTGGATGGCTACACCTTC
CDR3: CASSLRQGLDGYTF

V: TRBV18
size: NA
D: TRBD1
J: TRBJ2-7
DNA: TGTGCCAGCTCACCGCCCCTCAAGGGACAGGGCTCATACGAGCAGTACTTC
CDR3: CASSPPLKGQGSYEQYF

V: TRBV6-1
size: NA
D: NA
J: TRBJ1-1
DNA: TGTGCCAGCAGTGTTCTACAGGGGAACACTGAAGCTTTCTTT
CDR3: CASSVLQGNTEAFF

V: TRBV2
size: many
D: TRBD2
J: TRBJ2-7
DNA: TGTGCCAGCAGTGCAGCGGGAGGGCCCGAGCAGTACTTC
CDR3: CASSAAGGPEQYF

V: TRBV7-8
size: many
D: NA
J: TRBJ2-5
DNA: TGTGCCAGCAGCTTCAGAGTAGTTGAGACCCAGTACTTC
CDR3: CASSFRVVETQYF

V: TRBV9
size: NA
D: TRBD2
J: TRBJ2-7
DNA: TGTGCCAGCAGCGTAGAGGCTAGCGGGAGTAACGAGCAGTACTTC
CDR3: CASSVEASGSNEQYF

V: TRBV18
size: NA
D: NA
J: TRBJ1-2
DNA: TGTGCCAGCTCACAGAACTTGGACACAAACTATGGCTACACCTTC
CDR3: CASSQNLDTNYGYTF

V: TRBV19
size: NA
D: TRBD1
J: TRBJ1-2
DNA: TGTGCCAGTTCACAGGGGGCGCGGAGCTATGGCTACACCTTC
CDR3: CASSQGARSYGYTF

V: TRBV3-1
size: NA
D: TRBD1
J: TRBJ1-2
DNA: TGTGCCAGCAGCCAAGACGTCTCGTCGGGACAGGGGGGTGGCTACACCTTC
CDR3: CASSQDVSSGQGGGYTF

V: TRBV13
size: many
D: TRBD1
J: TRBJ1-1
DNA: TGTGCCAGCAGCCAAGGACAGGGATCGAACACTGAAGCTTTCTTT
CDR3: CASSQGQGSNTEAFF

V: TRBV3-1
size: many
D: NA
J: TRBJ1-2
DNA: TGTGCCAGCAGCCAAGTACGGGTTCTCGGTGGCTACACCTTC
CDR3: CASSQVRVLGGYTF

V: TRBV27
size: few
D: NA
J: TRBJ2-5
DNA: TGTGCCAGCAGTTTCACAACAGGGGGGGTGTACCAAGAGACCCAGTACTTC
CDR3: CASSFTTGGVYQETQYF

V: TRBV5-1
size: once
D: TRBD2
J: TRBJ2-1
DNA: TGCGCCAGCAGCTTGGGGACTAGCGATAATGAGCAGTTCTTC
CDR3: CASSLGTSDNEQFF

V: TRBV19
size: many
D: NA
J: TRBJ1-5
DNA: TGTGCCAGCAGTACCCAGAGCAATCAGCCCCAGCATTTT
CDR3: CASSTQSNQPQHF

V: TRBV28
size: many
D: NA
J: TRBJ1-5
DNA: TGTGCCAGCAGTTTGAACACGGGGAGCAATCAGCCCCAGCATTTT
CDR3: CASSLNTGSNQPQHF

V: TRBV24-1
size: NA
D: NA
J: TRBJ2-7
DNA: TGTGCCACCAGTGGGGGTTCGGGCGAGCAGTACTTC
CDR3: CATSGGSGEQYF

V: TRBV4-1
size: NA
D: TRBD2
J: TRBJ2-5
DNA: TGCGCCAGCAGCCGGAACCTAGCGGGAGGGCAAGAGACCCAGTACTTC
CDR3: CASSRNLAGGQETQYF

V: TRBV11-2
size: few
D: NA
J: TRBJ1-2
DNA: TGTGCCAGCAGCACGAACAGGGTGAATAACTATGGCTACACCTTC
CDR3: CASSTNRVNNYGYTF

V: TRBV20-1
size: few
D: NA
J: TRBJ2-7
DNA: TGCAGTGCTAGAGAAGGACGGAGGGTATCCTACGAGCAGTACTTC
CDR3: CSAREGRRVSYEQYF

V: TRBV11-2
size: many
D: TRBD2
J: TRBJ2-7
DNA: TGTGCCAGCAGCTTGCCCGGGACTAGCTTGAACGAGCAGTACTTC
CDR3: CASSLPGTSLNEQYF

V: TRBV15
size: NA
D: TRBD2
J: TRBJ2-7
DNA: TGTGCCACTGAAAGGCCGGGACTAGCGGGAGGTCGGTCCTACGAGCAGTACTTC
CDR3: CATERPGLAGGRSYEQYF

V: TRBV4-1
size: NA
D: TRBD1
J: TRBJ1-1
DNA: TGCGCCAGCAGCCAAGATCGGTGGACAGGAGGGAACACTGAAGCTTTCTTT
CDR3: CASSQDRWTGGNTEAFF

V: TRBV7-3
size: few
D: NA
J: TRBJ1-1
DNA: TGTGCCAGCAGCTTAAGGCCCAGGGGAGAGGCCACTGAAGCTTTCTTT
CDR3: CASSLRPRGEATEAFF

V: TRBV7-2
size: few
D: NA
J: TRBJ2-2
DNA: TGTGCCAGCAGTCATGACAGCGCGAACACCGGGGAGCTGTTTTTT
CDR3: CASSHDSANTGELFF

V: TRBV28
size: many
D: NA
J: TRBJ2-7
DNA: TGTGCCAGCAGTTTATACCAGTCCTACGAGCAGTACTTC
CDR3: CASSLYQSYEQYF

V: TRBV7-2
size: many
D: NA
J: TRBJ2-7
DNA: TGTGCCACGAGTGCCCTCTCCTACGAGCAGTACTTC
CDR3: CATSALSYEQYF

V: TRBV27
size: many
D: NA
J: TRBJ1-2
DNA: TGTGCCCGCCCCTCCGAGAGATTCTATGGCTACACCTTC
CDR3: CARPSERFYGYTF

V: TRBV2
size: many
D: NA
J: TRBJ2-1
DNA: TGTGCCAGCAGTGAAAATGAGAGGGGGGTTTCAGGGGAGCAGTTCTTC
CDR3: CASSENERGVSGEQFF

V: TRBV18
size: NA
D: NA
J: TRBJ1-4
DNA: TGTGCCAGCTCACCACCTACAACTAATGAAAAACTGTTTTTT
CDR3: CASSPPTTNEKLFF

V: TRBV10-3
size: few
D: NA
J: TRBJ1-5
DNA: TGTGCCATCAGTGAGTCGAAGGCCCAGGCGGGGAATCAGCCCCAGCATTTT
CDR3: CAISESKAQAGNQPQHF

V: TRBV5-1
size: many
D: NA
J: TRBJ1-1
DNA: TGCGCCAGCAGCTCTGCAGGGGCCCGAAACACTGAAGCTTTCTTT
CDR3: CASSSAGARNTEAFF

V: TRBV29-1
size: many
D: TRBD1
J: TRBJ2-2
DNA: TGCAGCGGTTGGACAGGGAGCACCGGGGAGCTGTTTTTT
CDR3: CSGWTGSTGELFF

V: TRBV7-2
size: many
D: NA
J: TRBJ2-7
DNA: TGTGCCAGCAGCTTTGTCGGTGCACTGGGGAACGAGCAGTACTTC
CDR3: CASSFVGALGNEQYF

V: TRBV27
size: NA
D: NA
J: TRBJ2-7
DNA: TGTGCCAGCAGTGTCAGAAATACCTACGAGCAGTACTTC
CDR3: CASSVRNTYEQYF

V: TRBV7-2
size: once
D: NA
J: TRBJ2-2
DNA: TGTGCCAGCAGCTTAGCGGGGACCTCCGCGACCGGGGAGCTGTTTTTT
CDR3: CASSLAGTSATGELFF

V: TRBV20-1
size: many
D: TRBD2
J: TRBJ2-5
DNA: TGCAGTGCTATCGGACTAGCGGGGACCCAGTACTTC
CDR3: CSAIGLAGTQYF

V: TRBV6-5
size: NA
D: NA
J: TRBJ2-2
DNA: TGTGCCAGCAGTTACACCGACGTAGGACTGAACACCGGGGAGCTGTTTTTT
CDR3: CASSYTDVGLNTGELFF

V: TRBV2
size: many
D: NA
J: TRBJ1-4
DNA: TGTGCCAGCAGTGAAGCGACGTCGGCCCTCTCTCGTCCGAATAACCGTAATGAAAAACTGTTTTTT
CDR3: CASSEATSALSRPNNRNEKLFF

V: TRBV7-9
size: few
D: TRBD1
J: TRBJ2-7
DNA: TGTGCCAGCAGCCCACAACCGGGACAGCTCTACGAGCAGTACTTC
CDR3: CASSPQPGQLYEQYF

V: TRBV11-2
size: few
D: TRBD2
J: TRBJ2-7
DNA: TGTGCCAGCAGCCTAACTAGCGGGAGGGTCTACGAGCAGTACTTC
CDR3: CASSLTSGRVYEQYF

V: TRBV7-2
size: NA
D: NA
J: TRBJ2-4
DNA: TGTGCCAGCAGCTCGACAGGACAGCTCTTAGCCAAAAACATTCAGTACTTC
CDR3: CASSSTGQLLAKNIQYF